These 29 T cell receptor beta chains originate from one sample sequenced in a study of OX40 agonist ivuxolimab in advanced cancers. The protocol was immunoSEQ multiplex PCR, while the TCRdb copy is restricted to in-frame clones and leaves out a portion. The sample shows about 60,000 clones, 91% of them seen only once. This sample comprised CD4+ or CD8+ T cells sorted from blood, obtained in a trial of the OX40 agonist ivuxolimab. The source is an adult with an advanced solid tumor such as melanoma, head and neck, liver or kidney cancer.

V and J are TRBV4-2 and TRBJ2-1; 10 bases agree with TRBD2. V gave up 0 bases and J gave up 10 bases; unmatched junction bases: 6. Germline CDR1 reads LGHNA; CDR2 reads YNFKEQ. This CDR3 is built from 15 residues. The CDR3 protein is CASSQDVAGGGEQFF. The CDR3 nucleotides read TGTGCCAGCAGCCAAGATGTAGCGGGAGGTGGGGAGCAGTTCTTC.

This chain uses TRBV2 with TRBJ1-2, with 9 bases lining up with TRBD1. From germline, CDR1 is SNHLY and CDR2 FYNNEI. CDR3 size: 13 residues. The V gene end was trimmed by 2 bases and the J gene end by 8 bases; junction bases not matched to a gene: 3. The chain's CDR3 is CASSETGGRGYTF. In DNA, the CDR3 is TGTGCCAGCAGTGAAACAGGGGGCCGGGGCTACACCTTC. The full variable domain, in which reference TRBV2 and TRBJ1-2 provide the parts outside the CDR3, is EPEVTQTPSHQVTQMGQEVILRCVPISNHLYFYWYRQILGQKVEFLVSFYNNEISEKSEIFDDQFSVERPDGSNFTLKIRSTKLEDSAMYFCASSETGGRGYTFGSGTRLTVV.

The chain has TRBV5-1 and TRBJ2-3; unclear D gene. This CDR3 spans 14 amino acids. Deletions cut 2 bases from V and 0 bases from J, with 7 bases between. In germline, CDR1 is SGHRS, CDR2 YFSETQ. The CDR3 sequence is CASSFSDSTDTQYF. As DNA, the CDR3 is TGCGCCAGCAGCTTCTCGGACAGCACAGATACGCAGTATTTT.

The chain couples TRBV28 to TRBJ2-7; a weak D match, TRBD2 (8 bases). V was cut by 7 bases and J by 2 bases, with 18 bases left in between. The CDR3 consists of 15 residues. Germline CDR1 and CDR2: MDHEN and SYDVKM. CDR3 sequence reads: CASTRGGQGAYEQYF. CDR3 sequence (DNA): TGTGCCAGCACCCGGGGGGGGCAGGGGGCCTACGAGCAGTACTTC.

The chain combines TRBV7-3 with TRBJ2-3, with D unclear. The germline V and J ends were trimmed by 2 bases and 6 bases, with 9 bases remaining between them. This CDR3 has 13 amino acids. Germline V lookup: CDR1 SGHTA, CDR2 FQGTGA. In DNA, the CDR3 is TGTGCCAGCAGCTTAGACGGTCGGGATACGCAGTATTTT. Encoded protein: CASSLDGRDTQYF.

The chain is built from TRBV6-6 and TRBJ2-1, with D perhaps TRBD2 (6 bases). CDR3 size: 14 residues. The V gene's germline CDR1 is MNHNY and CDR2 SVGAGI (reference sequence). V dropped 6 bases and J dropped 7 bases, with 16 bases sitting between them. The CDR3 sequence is CASSAGTLGNEQFF. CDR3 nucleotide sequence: TGTGCCAGCAGCGCCGGGACTCTAGGGAATGAGCAGTTCTTC.

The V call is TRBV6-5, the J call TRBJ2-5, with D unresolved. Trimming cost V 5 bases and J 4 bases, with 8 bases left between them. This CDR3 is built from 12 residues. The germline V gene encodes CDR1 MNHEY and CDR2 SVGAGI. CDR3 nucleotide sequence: TGTGCCAGCAGTACAACCCCAGAGACCCAGTACTTC. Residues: CASSTTPETQYF.

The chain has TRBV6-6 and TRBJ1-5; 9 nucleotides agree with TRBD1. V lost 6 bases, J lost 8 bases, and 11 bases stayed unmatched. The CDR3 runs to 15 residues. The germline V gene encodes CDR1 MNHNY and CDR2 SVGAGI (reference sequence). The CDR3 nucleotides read TGTGCCAGCAGGTACACAGGGGGCAAGTGGGAGCCCCAGCATTTT. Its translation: CASRYTGGKWEPQHF.

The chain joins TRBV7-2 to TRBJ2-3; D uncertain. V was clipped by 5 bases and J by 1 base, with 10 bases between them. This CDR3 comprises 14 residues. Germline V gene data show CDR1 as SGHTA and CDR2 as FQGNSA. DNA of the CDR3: TGTGCCAGCAGCATCGGGTCACGCACAGATACGCAGTATTTT. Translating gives CASSIGSRTDTQYF.

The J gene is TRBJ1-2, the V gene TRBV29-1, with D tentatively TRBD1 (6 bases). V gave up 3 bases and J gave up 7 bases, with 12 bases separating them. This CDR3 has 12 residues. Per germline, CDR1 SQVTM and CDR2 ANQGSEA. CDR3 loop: CSVDRGSAGYTF. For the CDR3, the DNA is TGCAGCGTTGACAGGGGCTCGGCTGGCTACACCTTC.

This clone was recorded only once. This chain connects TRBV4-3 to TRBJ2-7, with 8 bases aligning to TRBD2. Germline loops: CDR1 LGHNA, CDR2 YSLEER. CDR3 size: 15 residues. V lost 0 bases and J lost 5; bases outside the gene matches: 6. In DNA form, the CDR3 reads TGCGCCAGCAGCCAAGATATAACTAGCGGCGACGAGCAGTACTTC. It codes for CASSQDITSGDEQYF.

The CDR3 bases are TGTGCCAGCACCCTAAGGACAGGGTACAACTATGGCTACACCTTC. It specifies CASTLRTGYNYGYTF. This rearrangement joins TRBV7-2 to TRBJ1-2; 8 nucleotides agree with TRBD1. The CDR3 has 15 amino acids. Per the germline V gene, CDR1 is SGHTA and CDR2 is FQGNSA. V shed 7 bases and J 2 bases; nucleotides not matched to a gene: 9.

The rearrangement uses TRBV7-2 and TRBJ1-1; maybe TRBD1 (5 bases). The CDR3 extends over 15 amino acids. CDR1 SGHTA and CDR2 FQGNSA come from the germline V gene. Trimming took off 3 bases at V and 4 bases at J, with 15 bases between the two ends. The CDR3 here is CASSFHRSGGTEAFF. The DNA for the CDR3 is TGTGCCAGCAGCTTCCACAGATCCGGGGGCACTGAAGCTTTCTTT.

As DNA, the CDR3 is TGTGCCAGCTCGGACAGGGGAATCACCGGGGAGCTGTTTTTT. Amino acid sequence: CASSDRGITGELFF. V and J are TRBV19 and TRBJ2-2; 9 positions match TRBD1. The V segment lost 9 bases and the J segment 4 bases; nucleotides outside the gene matches: 6. This CDR3 contains 14 residues. The germline V gene has CDR1 LNHDA and CDR2 SQIVND (reference sequence).

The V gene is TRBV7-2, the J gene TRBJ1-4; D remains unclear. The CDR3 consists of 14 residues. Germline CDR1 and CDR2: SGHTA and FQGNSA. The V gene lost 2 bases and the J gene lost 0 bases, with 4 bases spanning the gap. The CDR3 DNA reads TGTGCCAGCAGCTTATCGCCAACTAATGAAAAACTGTTTTTT. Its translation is CASSLSPTNEKLFF.

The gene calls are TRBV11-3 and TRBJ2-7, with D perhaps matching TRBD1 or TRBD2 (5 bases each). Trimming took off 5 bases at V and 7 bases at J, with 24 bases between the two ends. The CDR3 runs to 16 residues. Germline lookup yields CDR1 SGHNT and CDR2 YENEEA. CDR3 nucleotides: TGTGCCAGCAGCCAAGACATCGGGGCGACCCTCTTAGAGCAGTACTTC. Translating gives CASSQDIGATLLEQYF.

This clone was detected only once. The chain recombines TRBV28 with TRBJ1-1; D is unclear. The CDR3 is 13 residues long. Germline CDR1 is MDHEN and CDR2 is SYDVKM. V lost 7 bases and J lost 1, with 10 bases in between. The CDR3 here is CASTPRRNTEAFF. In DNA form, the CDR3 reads TGTGCCAGCACTCCTAGACGGAACACTGAAGCTTTCTTT.

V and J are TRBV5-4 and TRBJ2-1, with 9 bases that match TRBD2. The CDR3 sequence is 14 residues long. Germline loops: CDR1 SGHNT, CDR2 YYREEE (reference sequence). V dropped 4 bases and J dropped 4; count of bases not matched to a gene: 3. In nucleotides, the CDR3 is TGTGCCAGCAGCGCCGGACTAGCGTACAATGAGCAGTTCTTC. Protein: CASSAGLAYNEQFF.

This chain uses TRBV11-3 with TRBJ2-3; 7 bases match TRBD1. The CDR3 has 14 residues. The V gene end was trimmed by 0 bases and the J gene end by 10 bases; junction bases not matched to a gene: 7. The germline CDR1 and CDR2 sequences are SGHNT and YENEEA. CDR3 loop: CASSLDGEQGSQYF. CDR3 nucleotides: TGTGCCAGCAGCTTAGATGGGGAACAGGGGTCGCAGTATTTT.

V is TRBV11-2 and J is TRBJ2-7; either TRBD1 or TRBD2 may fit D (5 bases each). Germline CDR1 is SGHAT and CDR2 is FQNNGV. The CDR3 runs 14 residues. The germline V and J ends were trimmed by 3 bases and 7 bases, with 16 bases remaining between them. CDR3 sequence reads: CASSFWEKGREQYF. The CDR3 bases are TGTGCCAGCAGCTTCTGGGAGAAGGGGAGAGAGCAGTACTTC.

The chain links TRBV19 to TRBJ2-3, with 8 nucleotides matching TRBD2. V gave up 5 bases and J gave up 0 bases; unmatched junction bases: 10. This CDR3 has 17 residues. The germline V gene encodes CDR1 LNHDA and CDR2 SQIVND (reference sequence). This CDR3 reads CASSPSGRFSSTDTQYF. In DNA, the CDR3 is TGTGCCAGTAGTCCAAGCGGGAGATTCTCTAGCACAGATACGCAGTATTTT.

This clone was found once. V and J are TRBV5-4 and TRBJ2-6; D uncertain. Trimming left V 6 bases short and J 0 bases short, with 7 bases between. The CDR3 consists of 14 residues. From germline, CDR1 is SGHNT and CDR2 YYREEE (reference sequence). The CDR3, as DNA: TGTGCCAGCAACTCCCGCTCTGGGGCCAACGTCCTGACTTTC. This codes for CASNSRSGANVLTF.

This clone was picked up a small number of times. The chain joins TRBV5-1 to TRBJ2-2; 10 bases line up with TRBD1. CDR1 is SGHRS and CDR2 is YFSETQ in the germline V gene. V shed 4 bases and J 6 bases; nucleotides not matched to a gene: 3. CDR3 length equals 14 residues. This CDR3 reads CASSLDRGPGELFF. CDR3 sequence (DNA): TGCGCCAGCAGCCTAGACAGGGGGCCCGGGGAGCTGTTTTTT.

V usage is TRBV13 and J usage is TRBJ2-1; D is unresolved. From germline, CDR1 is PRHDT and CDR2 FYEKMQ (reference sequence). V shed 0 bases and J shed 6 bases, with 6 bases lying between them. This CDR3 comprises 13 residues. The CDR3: CASSLGVGNEQFF. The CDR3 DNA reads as TGTGCCAGCAGCTTAGGCGTGGGCAATGAGCAGTTCTTC.

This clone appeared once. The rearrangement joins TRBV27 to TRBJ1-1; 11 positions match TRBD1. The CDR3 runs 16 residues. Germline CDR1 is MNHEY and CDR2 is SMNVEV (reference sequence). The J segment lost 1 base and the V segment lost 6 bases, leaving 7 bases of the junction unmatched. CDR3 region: CASRGTGGAPNTEAFF. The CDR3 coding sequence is TGTGCCAGCAGGGGGACAGGGGGGGCCCCGAACACTGAAGCTTTCTTT.

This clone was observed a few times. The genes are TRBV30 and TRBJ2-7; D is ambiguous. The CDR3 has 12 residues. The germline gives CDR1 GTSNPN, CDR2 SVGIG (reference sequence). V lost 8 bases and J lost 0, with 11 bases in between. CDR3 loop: CASRASSYEQYF. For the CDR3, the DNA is TGTGCCAGCCGGGCCAGCTCCTACGAGCAGTACTTC. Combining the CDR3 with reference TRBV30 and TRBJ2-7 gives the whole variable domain SQTIHQWPATLVQPVGSPLSLECTVEGTSNPNLYWYRQAAGRGLQLLFYSVGIGQISSEVPQNLSASRPQDRQFILSSKKLLLSDSGFYLCASRASSYEQYFGPGTRLTVT.

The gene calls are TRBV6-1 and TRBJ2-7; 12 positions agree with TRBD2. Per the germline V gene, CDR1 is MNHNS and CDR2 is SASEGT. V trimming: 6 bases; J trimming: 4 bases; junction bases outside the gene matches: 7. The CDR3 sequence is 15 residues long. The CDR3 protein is CASRVGLAGIYEQYF. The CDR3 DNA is TGTGCCAGCAGGGTCGGACTAGCGGGAATTTACGAGCAGTACTTC.

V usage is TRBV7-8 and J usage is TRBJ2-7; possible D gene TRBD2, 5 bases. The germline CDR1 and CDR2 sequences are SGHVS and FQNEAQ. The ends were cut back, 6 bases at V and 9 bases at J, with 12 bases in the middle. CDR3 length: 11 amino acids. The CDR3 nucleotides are TGTGCCAGCAGTTCAGGACTTAGGCAGTACTTC. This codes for CASSSGLRQYF. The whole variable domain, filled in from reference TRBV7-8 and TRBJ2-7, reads GAGVSQSPRYKVAKRGQDVALRCDPISGHVSLFWYQQALGQGPEFLTYFQNEAQLDKSGLPSDRFFAERPEGSVSTLKIQRTQQEDSAVYLCASSSGLRQYFGPGTRLTVT.

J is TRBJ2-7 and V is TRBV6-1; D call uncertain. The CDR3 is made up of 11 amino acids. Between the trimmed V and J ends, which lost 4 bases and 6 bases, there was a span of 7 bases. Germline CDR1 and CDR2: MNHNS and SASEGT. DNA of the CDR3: TGTGCCAGCAGTGTGACCCTCGAGCAGTACTTC. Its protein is CASSVTLEQYF.